Presented here are 20 T cell receptor beta chains from one specimen sequenced in a study of T cells in narcolepsy. Sequencing was performed with immunoSEQ multiplex PCR; in TCRdb, only in-frame clones are kept and a portion is missing. In the table there are approximately 26,000 clones, roughly 80% of which are singletons. The sequenced sample consisted of memory (CD45RA-) CD4+ T cells from blood. The receptors shown here come from a human donor in good health.

This clone occurred a few times. V gene TRBV28 combines with J gene TRBJ2-7; no reliable D call. CDR1 is MDHEN, CDR2 SYDVKM, per germline. This CDR3 is built from 13 residues. Trimming removed 2 bases from V and 3 bases from J, with 8 bases in between. This CDR3 is CASSLGGYYEQYF. The CDR3 DNA reads as TGTGCCAGCAGTTTAGGCGGCTACTACGAGCAGTACTTC.

The rearrangement links TRBV27 to TRBJ2-5, with 8 nucleotides matching TRBD2. Germline assignment: CDR1 MNHEY and CDR2 SMNVEV (reference sequence). The CDR3 has 15 residues. V shed 0 bases, J shed 7 bases, and the junction held 7 bases outside the gene matches. The CDR3 protein is CASSLSGLDSATQYF. The CDR3, as DNA: TGTGCCAGCAGTTTATCGGGACTAGACTCTGCGACCCAGTACTTC.

The chain links TRBV7-2 to TRBJ2-3; TRBD2 agrees at 8 bases. The CDR3 is made up of 17 amino acids. Trimming removed 1 base from V and 3 bases from J; junction bases left unmatched: 9. The germline CDR1 and CDR2 sequences are SGHTA and FQGNSA. Written as DNA, the CDR3 is TGTGCCAGCAGCTTAGACTCCGGGGGGGTAGGTACAGATACGCAGTATTTT. Protein: CASSLDSGGVGTDTQYF.

This sequence joins TRBV7-2 and TRBJ2-7; TRBD2 matches 11 bases. The germline gives CDR1 SGHTA, CDR2 FQGNSA. This CDR3 comprises 15 residues. V trimming: 5 bases; J trimming: 6 bases; junction bases outside the gene matches: 9. This CDR3 reads CASSPPGTSGTEQYF. CDR3 DNA: TGTGCCAGCAGCCCCCCCGGGACTAGCGGAACCGAGCAGTACTTC.

The V gene is TRBV6-5, the J gene TRBJ1-1; the D is unclear. The CDR3 is made up of 11 amino acids. Germline values: CDR1 MNHEY, CDR2 SVGAGI. V lost 5 bases and J lost 8, with 9 bases in between. CDR3 sequence: CASSHGREAFF. As DNA, the CDR3 is TGTGCCAGCAGTCACGGACGAGAAGCTTTCTTT.

This chain joins TRBV29-1 and TRBJ2-5; 12 bases align to TRBD2. The V gene end was trimmed by 6 bases and the J gene end by 5 bases; junction bases not matched to a gene: 10. The CDR3 spans 15 residues. Germline V lookup: CDR1 SQVTM, CDR2 ANQGSEA. CDR3 amino acids: CSVTLAGGARETQYF. As DNA, the CDR3 is TGCAGCGTCACACTAGCGGGGGGTGCCCGGGAGACCCAGTACTTC.

CDR3 sequence: CASSNRRAEKNTEAFF. The DNA of the CDR3 is TGTGCCAGCAGTAACCGAAGGGCAGAAAAGAACACTGAAGCTTTCTTT. The J gene is TRBJ1-1, the V gene TRBV6-6; D is ambiguous. Trimming cost V 5 bases and J 1 base, with 17 bases left between them. The germline V gene encodes CDR1 MNHNY and CDR2 SVGAGI (reference sequence). This CDR3 region has 16 residues.

Comments on this clone: This is likely a read error, given that the CDR3 carries no conserved phenylalanine or tryptophan at its end. It is unclear where the CDR3 begins or ends on the DNA, so no DNA is shown, and the CDR3 is as TCRdb lists it. The V and J genes are TRBV6-1 and TRBJ1-3; the D call TRBD1 from the table was never checked on the DNA. The CDR3 contains 11 residues when both ends are counted. Germline CDR1 and CDR2: MNHNS and SASEGT. The CDR3 is CASSEVGSVTL.

The V call is TRBV19, the J call TRBJ2-1; 7 positions agree with TRBD1. The CDR3 has 13 amino acids. CDR1 is LNHDA and CDR2 is SQIVND in the germline V gene (reference sequence). With V trimmed by 5 bases and J by 10 bases, 8 bases remained unmatched. This CDR3 is CASSPDRLGEQFF. The CDR3 DNA reads as TGTGCCAGTAGTCCGGACAGGTTGGGCGAGCAGTTCTTC.

The chain combines TRBV15 with TRBJ1-4, with D possibly being TRBD1 (6 bases). Per the germline V gene, CDR1 is LNHNV and CDR2 is YYDKDF (reference sequence). The CDR3 extends over 17 amino acids. V lost 3 bases and J 2 bases, leaving 16 bases between the germline ends. CDR3 residues: CATSRGLTGTTNEKLFF. For the CDR3, the DNA is TGTGCCACCAGCAGGGGCCTCACAGGGACTACTAATGAAAAACTGTTTTTT.

V and J are TRBV6-1 and TRBJ2-2; D is possibly TRBD1 (5 bases). Trimming removed 6 bases at V and 4 bases at J, with 15 bases between. Germline lookup yields CDR1 MNHNS and CDR2 SASEGT. The CDR3 sequence is 15 residues long. The CDR3 bases are TGTGCCAGCAGGCGACAGATGACGAGCACCGGGGAGCTGTTTTTT. Its translation: CASRRQMTSTGELFF.

On this clone: The same CDR3 arises from other DNA sequences in this sample as well. V and J are TRBV5-1 and TRBJ2-5; D call uncertain. V was trimmed by 0 bases and J by 5 bases, leaving 8 bases between them. Per germline, CDR1 SGHRS and CDR2 YFSETQ. This CDR3 region has 13 residues. The CDR3 loop is CASSLALGETQYF. As DNA, the CDR3 is TGCGCCAGCAGCTTGGCTTTGGGGGAGACCCAGTACTTC.

This clone was observed once. This chain uses TRBV7-3 with TRBJ2-7; D gene unclear. The CDR3 totals 14 residues. Trimming took off 5 bases at V and 0 bases at J, with 11 bases between the two ends. Germline V CDR1 and CDR2: SGHTA, FQGTGA. CDR3 sequence reads: CASSPQPDSYEQYF. The CDR3 region has the DNA TGTGCCAGCAGCCCCCAGCCTGACTCCTACGAGCAGTACTTC.

This clone was seen only once. The chain couples TRBV7-9 to TRBJ2-4; TRBD2 aligns across 8 bases. The V gene end was trimmed by 7 bases and the J gene end by 0 bases; junction bases not matched to a gene: 11. The length of the CDR3 is 17 residues. Germline V gives CDR1 SEHNR, CDR2 FQNEAQ (reference sequence). CDR3 nucleotide sequence: TGTGCCAGCACCCCGGGGGGGGGAATACTAGCCAAAAACATTCAGTACTTC. This sequence encodes CASTPGGGILAKNIQYF.

The chain links TRBV10-1 to TRBJ2-5, with 7 bases identical to TRBD1. The germline gives CDR1 WNHNN, CDR2 SYGVQD (reference sequence). The J segment lost 8 bases and the V segment lost 5 bases, leaving 5 bases of the junction unmatched. This CDR3 has 12 amino acids. Written as DNA, the CDR3 is TGCGCCAGCAGTCCAGACAGGGATACCCAGTACTTC. This translates into CASSPDRDTQYF.

This chain links TRBV6-1 with TRBJ2-5, with unresolved D. CDR1 is MNHNS, CDR2 SASEGT, per germline. The CDR3 has 14 amino acids. V lost 7 bases and J 5 bases, leaving 17 bases between the germline ends. This chain's CDR3 is CASTHNGPWETQYF. The CDR3 coding sequence is TGTGCCAGCACCCATAACGGACCTTGGGAGACCCAGTACTTC.

The chain combines TRBV6-6 with TRBJ2-1, with 9 bases identical to TRBD2. CDR1 is MNHNY, CDR2 SVGAGI, per germline (reference sequence). V lost 2 bases to trimming and J lost 8 bases; unmatched junction nucleotides: 7. The CDR3 runs to 15 residues. CDR3 residues: CASSYPSGNHDEQFF. The DNA for the CDR3 is TGTGCCAGCAGTTACCCTAGCGGGAATCACGATGAGCAGTTCTTC.

The rearrangement joins TRBV2 to TRBJ1-5; D uncertain. In germline, CDR1 is SNHLY, CDR2 FYNNEI. V was cut by 6 bases and J by 0 bases, with 12 bases left in between. The CDR3 is 15 amino acids. The CDR3 nucleotides are TGTGCCAGCAGGCGGGCCGTCAGTAGCAATCAGCCCCAGCATTTT. This sequence encodes CASRRAVSSNQPQHF.

The genes are TRBV7-9 and TRBJ1-4; D remains unclear. V was clipped by 2 bases and J by 0 bases, with 1 base between them. The CDR3 is 13 amino acids. In germline, CDR1 is SEHNR, CDR2 FQNEAQ (reference sequence). The CDR3 loop is CASSLTTNEKLFF. The CDR3 region has the DNA TGTGCCAGCAGCTTAACAACTAATGAAAAACTGTTTTTT.

V and J are TRBV2 and TRBJ2-1; TRBD2 aligns across 10 bases. The CDR3 contains 15 residues. Germline values: CDR1 SNHLY, CDR2 FYNNEI. J was trimmed by 6 bases and V by 4 bases; bases with no gene match: 6. CDR3 bases: TGTGCCAGCAGTGTCAGCGGGGGGGCCCTCAATGAGCAGTTCTTC. Its translation is CASSVSGGALNEQFF.